This T cell receptor (beta chain) was documented in a study of beta chain features in type 1 diabetes. Sequencing targeted expressed TCRB transcripts, as all isolated RNA had been reverse transcribed. Generated by immunoSEQ multiplex PCR, the TCRdb table keeps only in-frame clones and is missing some. There are about 270,000 clones in the sample; 13% to 15% occur only once, and roughly 0.018% lies in the top ten. Points from the study as a whole: Significant though moderate, a shortening of TCRB CDR3s appeared in all four CD4+ subsets of Type 1 diabetes patients.

About 100 mL of blood, on average, came from one heparinised draw per donor. Researchers reported sorting CD4+ naive, central memory, regulatory and stem cell-like memory cells via CD45RO/CCR7/CD25/CD127/CD95/CD27. This clone appeared a few times. Its antigen is unknown. Germline loops: CDR1 SEHNR, CDR2 FQNEAQ (reference sequence). The CDR3 is 16 residues long. V was cut by 3 bases and J by 7 bases, with 22 bases left in between. Material: naive CD4+ T cells from blood. The TCR originated in a man aged 25 to 40 with type 1 diabetes. The chain couples TRBV7-9 to TRBJ2-7; TRBD2 might be the D (6 bases). The CDR3: CASSFSTGLIRREQYF. DNA for the CDR3: TGTGCCAGCAGCTTCTCTACGGGACTGATAAGACGGGAGCAGTACTTC. Drawing the rest from reference TRBV7-9 and TRBJ2-7, the complete variable domain is DTGVSQNPRHKITKRGQNVTFRCDPISEHNRLYWYRQTLGQGPEFLTYFQNEAQLEKSRLLSDRFSAERPKGSFSTLEIQRTEQGDSAMYLCASSFSTGLIRREQYFGPGTRLTVT.